The next 29 T cell receptor beta chains were all read from a single sample in a study of control samples from healthy donors and cancer patients (dated by TCRdb to about 2020). Receptor libraries were prepared by the immunoSEQ multiplex PCR assay. TCRdb's version of the immuneACCESS table is confined to in-frame rearrangements and falls short of the full clone set. An unresolved V gene accounts for under half of the shortfall where checked; the remainder is of unknown origin. The sample data list 60,000 to 70,000 clones, and over 65% of these were observed just once. The ten largest account for about 3.1% of the sample. Sequencing was carried out using PBMCs. These receptors all come from a woman between 50 and 59 years old with lung cancer.

This sequence joins TRBV11-2 and TRBJ1-2, with D unresolved. CDR1 is SGHAT and CDR2 is FQNNGV in the germline V gene. The CDR3 is 14 residues long. The V gene lost 0 bases and the J gene lost 3 bases, with 8 bases spanning the gap. The CDR3 sequence: CASSLDNQYYGYTF. Written as DNA, the CDR3 is TGTGCCAGCAGCTTAGATAATCAGTACTATGGCTACACCTTC.

This clone came up once. The rearrangement joins TRBV2 to TRBJ2-1, with 7 bases lining up with TRBD2. CDR3 length equals 12 residues. Unmatched junction bases numbered 2, after V lost 6 bases and J lost 6 bases. CDR1 is SNHLY and CDR2 is FYNNEI in the germline V gene. The CDR3 bases are TGTGCCAGCAGCGGGGGGAGCAATGAGCAGTTCTTC. It specifies CASSGGSNEQFF.

The chain joins TRBV5-1 to TRBJ2-2; possibly TRBD2 for D (6 bases). The CDR3 is made up of 17 amino acids. The germline gives CDR1 SGHRS, CDR2 YFSETQ. The V end lost 6 bases, the J end lost 2 bases, and 20 bases lay between the germline ends. The CDR3 DNA reads TGCGCCAGCACCCTTTTGGGATTTAGCGGCAACACCGGGGAGCTGTTTTTT. This sequence encodes CASTLLGFSGNTGELFF.

The chain links TRBV11-3 to TRBJ2-1, with 9 positions matching TRBD2. In germline, CDR1 is SGHNT, CDR2 YENEEA. J was trimmed by 9 bases and V by 0 bases; bases with no gene match: 18. The CDR3 runs to 19 residues. Written as DNA, the CDR3 is TGTGCCAGCAGCTTAGAAGGGGGGACTAGCCGTTCCCCCCGCCGTGAGCAGTTCTTC. Translation: CASSLEGGTSRSPRREQFF.

The chain employs TRBV7-2 and TRBJ2-1, with D perhaps matching TRBD1 (7 bases). Germline V CDR1 and CDR2: SGHTA, FQGNSA. The CDR3 sequence is 17 residues long. The V and J ends lost 5 bases and 2 bases respectively, with 19 bases between them. CDR3 sequence (DNA): TGTGCCAGCAGCCGCCTCCAGGGGGGCATCACCTACAATGAGCAGTTCTTC. Amino acid sequence: CASSRLQGGITYNEQFF.

This clone has just a few counts. The CDR3 bases are TGTGCCAGCACTGCAGGGGGCGGTCGAAACACCATATATTTT. Its protein product is CASTAGGGRNTIYF. J is TRBJ1-3 and V is TRBV28; 8 bases fit TRBD1. Germline V gene data show CDR1 as MDHEN and CDR2 as SYDVKM. V lost 7 bases to trimming and J lost 5 bases; unmatched junction nucleotides: 7. This CDR3 has 14 amino acids.

The V and J genes are TRBV9 and TRBJ1-3; D gene unclear. The CDR3 runs to 11 residues. The V gene lost 0 bases and the J gene lost 13 bases, with 8 bases spanning the gap. CDR1 is SGDLS, CDR2 YYNGEE, per germline. The CDR3 is CASSVGREIYF. The CDR3 DNA is TGTGCCAGCAGCGTAGGTCGCGAGATATATTTT.

CDR3 bases: TGTGCCAGCAGCTTAGGTTGGGCTAACACTGAAGCTTTCTTT. This translates into CASSLGWANTEAFF. This chain joins TRBV7-2 and TRBJ1-1, with unresolved D. CDR1 SGHTA and CDR2 FQGNSA come from the germline V gene. The V gene lost 1 base and the J gene lost 2 bases, with 8 bases spanning the gap. The CDR3 totals 14 residues.

The gene calls are TRBV4-3 and TRBJ1-2; no definite D call. CDR1 LGHNA and CDR2 YSLEER come from the germline V gene. V lost 0 bases and J 3 bases, leaving 14 bases between the germline ends. The CDR3 has 16 amino acids. The CDR3 protein is CASSQDSRLVDYGYTF. The CDR3 DNA reads as TGCGCCAGCAGCCAAGATTCCAGGTTGGTGGACTATGGCTACACCTTC.

V is TRBV5-1 and J is TRBJ2-1; 8 nucleotides align to TRBD1. The CDR3 is 15 residues long. The V and J ends lost 0 bases and 8 bases, in that order; junction bases with no gene match: 7. Germline values: CDR1 SGHRS, CDR2 YFSETQ. This chain's CDR3 is CASSLAPGQDYEQFF. The CDR3 DNA reads TGCGCCAGCAGCTTGGCCCCGGGACAGGACTATGAGCAGTTCTTC.

The rearrangement uses TRBV18 and TRBJ2-7, with D maybe TRBD2 (6 bases). V lost 3 bases and J 3 bases, leaving 12 bases between the germline ends. Germline V gene data show CDR1 as KGHSH and CDR2 as LQKENI. This CDR3 is built from 14 residues. CDR3 region: CASSPGTGDYEQYF. The CDR3 nucleotides read TGTGCCAGCTCACCCGGGACGGGAGACTACGAGCAGTACTTC. Full variable domain (outside the CDR3, taken from reference TRBV18 and TRBJ2-7): NAGVMQNPRHLVRRRGQEARLRCSPMKGHSHVYWYRQLPEEGLKFMVYLQKENIIDESGMPKERFSAEFPKEGPSILRIQQVVRGDSAAYFCASSPGTGDYEQYFGPGTRLTVT.

Regarding this clone: Mismatch with germline at one junction end may stem from a read error. This CDR3 is also generated by other DNA sequences in the sample. V gene TRBV5-4 combines with J gene TRBJ2-4; D gene unclear. There are 17 residues in the CDR3. Germline-derived CDR1 and CDR2 are SGHNT and YYREEE (reference sequence). This chain's CDR3 is CASSLRPSYFAKNIQYF. The CDR3 DNA sequence: TGCGCCAGCAGCTTGCGTCCCTCGTATTTTGCCAAAAACATTCAGTACTTC.

As regards this clone: At one of its ends the junction is not consistent with the germline gene, which may arise from a read error. This rearrangement joins TRBV12-3 or TRBV12-4 to TRBJ1-2; 7 bases are a match to TRBD1. The CDR3 is made up of 9 amino acids. DNA of the CDR3: TGTGCCAGCAGTTTGACAGGGCCCTTC. It yields the protein CASSLTGPF.

Concerning this clone: Other DNA sequences from this sample encode an identical CDR3 as well. This rearrangement joins TRBV7-9 to TRBJ2-2; the D is unclear. In germline, CDR1 is SEHNR, CDR2 FQNEAQ (reference sequence). There are 12 residues in the CDR3. V lost 1 base, J lost 5 bases, and 2 bases lay in between. The CDR3 DNA reads as TGTGCCAGCAGCTTAGGGACCGGGGAGCTGTTTTTT. It is translated as CASSLGTGELFF. Filled out from reference TRBV7-9 and TRBJ2-2, the complete variable domain reads DTGVSQNPRHKITKRGQNVTFRCDPISEHNRLYWYRQTLGQGPEFLTYFQNEAQLEKSRLLSDRFSAERPKGSFSTLEIQRTEQGDSAMYLCASSLGTGELFFGEGSRLTVL.

The chain employs TRBV6-6 and TRBJ1-1; possible D gene TRBD1, 6 bases. Germline CDR1 is MNHNY and CDR2 is SVGAGI (reference sequence). The CDR3 has 13 amino acids. The V and J ends lost 10 bases and 3 bases respectively, with 15 bases between them. The CDR3 sequence: CATLRGGDTEAFF. The CDR3 DNA reads as TGTGCCACCCTCAGAGGGGGGGACACTGAAGCTTTCTTT.

The chain employs TRBV29-1 and TRBJ1-1, with TRBD1 identical over 8 bases. CDR3 length equals 14 residues. CDR1 is SQVTM, CDR2 ANQGSEA, per germline. J was trimmed by 6 bases and V by 7 bases; bases with no gene match: 13. In DNA, the CDR3 is TGCAGCGCCCTTGAATCAGGGGGCTATTCTGAAGCTTTCTTT. Protein product: CSALESGGYSEAFF. Looking up the rest from reference TRBV29-1 and TRBJ1-1 gives the full variable domain: SAVISQKPSRDICQRGTSLTIQCQVDSQVTMMFWYRQQPGQSLTLIATANQGSEATYESGFVIDKFPISRPNLTFSTLTVSNMSPEDSSIYLCSALESGGYSEAFFGQGTRLTVV.

V is TRBV24-1 and J is TRBJ2-1; the match to TRBD2 covers 10 bases. V gave up 6 bases and J gave up 6 bases; unmatched junction bases: 4. Germline V lookup: CDR1 KGHDR, CDR2 SFDVKD. The CDR3 has 14 amino acids. CDR3 DNA sequence: TGTGCCACCAGTTTTAGCGGGGGGCCCAATGAGCAGTTCTTC. Translated, it gives CATSFSGGPNEQFF.

This clone was seen a handful of times. This chain connects TRBV6-2 or TRBV6-3 to TRBJ2-5, with D perhaps being TRBD1 or TRBD2 (5 bases each). The CDR3 runs 14 residues. CDR1 and CDR2 from the germline V gene are MNHEY and SVGEGT. The V end was cut by 5 bases, the J end by 4 bases, with 14 bases between. CDR3: CASSRGGPRETQYF. CDR3 in DNA: TGTGCCAGCAGTCGTGGGGGACCCAGAGAGACCCAGTACTTC.

This chain connects TRBV3-1 (or the pseudogene TRBV3-2) to TRBJ2-7; D is possibly TRBD1 (5 bases). The CDR3 runs 13 residues. Germline CDR1 LGHDT, CDR2 YNNKEL (reference sequence). Between the trimmed V and J ends, which lost 0 bases and 3 bases, there was a span of 6 bases. CDR3 in amino acids: CASSQDRDYEQYF. The CDR3 region has the DNA TGTGCCAGCAGCCAAGACAGGGACTACGAGCAGTACTTC.

The chain couples TRBV28 to TRBJ2-3, with 9 bases matching TRBD2. CDR3 length equals 15 residues. Losses at the gene ends were 6 bases for V and 1 base for J; bases not matched to a gene: 5. Germline CDR1 reads MDHEN; CDR2 reads SYDVKM. CDR3 nucleotides: TGTGCCAGCAGGAAGACTAGCGGTCGCACAGATACGCAGTATTTT. This gives the protein CASRKTSGRTDTQYF.

The J gene is TRBJ2-3, the V gene TRBV20-1; D is undetermined. Per the germline V gene, CDR1 is DFQATT and CDR2 is SNEGSKA (reference sequence). The CDR3 has 11 residues. V was trimmed by 3 bases and J by 4 bases, leaving 5 bases between them. The CDR3 is CSARRPDTQYF. CDR3 in DNA: TGCAGTGCTAGGAGACCAGATACGCAGTATTTT.

This chain joins TRBV6-5 and TRBJ1-3, with D unclear. The CDR3 has 14 residues. CDR1 is MNHEY, CDR2 SVGAGI, per germline. Trimming pared 7 bases from V and 3 bases from J, leaving 13 bases between. The CDR3 DNA is TGTGCCAGCACATCCAGCGCCGGTGGAAACACCATATATTTT. Translating it yields CASTSSAGGNTIYF.

This sequence joins TRBV7-3 and TRBJ2-3, with a weak D call TRBD2 (6 bases). The germline CDR1 and CDR2 sequences are SGHTA and FQGTGA. The germline V and J ends were trimmed by 2 bases and 2 bases, with 11 bases remaining between them. The CDR3 is 15 residues long. The CDR3 DNA follows: TGTGCCAGCAGCTTACGGAGGGAGAACACAGATACGCAGTATTTT. It encodes CASSLRRENTDTQYF.

The chain couples TRBV19 to TRBJ1-1, with TRBD1 identical over 7 bases. CDR1 and CDR2 from the germline V gene are LNHDA and SQIVND (reference sequence). The CDR3 covers 16 residues. Trimming took 4 bases from V and 0 from J; bases not matched to a gene: 8. DNA for the CDR3: TGTGCCAGTAGTACGTGGGACAGACCGTTGAACACTGAAGCTTTCTTT. Its protein is CASSTWDRPLNTEAFF.

CDR3 in amino acids: CASSLGGTGELFF. The DNA of the CDR3 is TGTGCCAGCAGCCTGGGGGGAACCGGGGAGCTGTTTTTT. The chain joins TRBV12-3 or TRBV12-4 to TRBJ2-2; the D gene is possibly TRBD2 (6 bases). Trimming removed 6 bases from V and 5 bases from J, with 10 bases in between. The CDR3 totals 13 residues.

The V call is TRBV6-5, the J call TRBJ2-3; D not certain. This CDR3 is 15 amino acids long. Per the germline V gene, CDR1 is MNHEY and CDR2 is SVGAGI. V was cut by 1 base and J by 6 bases, with 14 bases left in between. The CDR3 DNA sequence: TGTGCCAGCAGTTACTTAGACGGTCCCAGGGATACGCAGTATTTT. Translated, it gives CASSYLDGPRDTQYF.

The chain links TRBV7-2 to TRBJ1-1; 11 bases match TRBD1. Per germline, CDR1 SGHTA and CDR2 FQGNSA. J lost 5 bases, V lost 8 bases, and 4 bases had no gene match. The CDR3 runs 13 residues. The CDR3 region is CASRRDRGTEAFF. DNA for the CDR3: TGTGCCAGCCGGAGGGACAGGGGGACTGAAGCTTTCTTT.

The chain recombines TRBV19 with TRBJ1-2; D unresolved. The germline V gene has CDR1 LNHDA and CDR2 SQIVND (reference sequence). With 4 bases removed from V and 4 bases from J, the gap between germline ends came to 16 bases. The CDR3 covers 15 residues. CDR3 residues: CASSNFGRRLYGYTF. The CDR3, as DNA: TGTGCCAGTAGTAACTTCGGACGAAGACTCTATGGCTACACCTTC.

The chain couples TRBV2 to TRBJ2-3; D perhaps matches TRBD2 (6 bases). The CDR3 extends over 13 amino acids. Germline V gene lookup returns CDR1 SNHLY and CDR2 FYNNEI. V dropped 7 bases and J dropped 3 bases, with 11 bases sitting between them. CDR3 sequence (DNA): TGTGCCAGCATCCCCCGGGGGACAGATACGCAGTATTTT. Its translation is CASIPRGTDTQYF.